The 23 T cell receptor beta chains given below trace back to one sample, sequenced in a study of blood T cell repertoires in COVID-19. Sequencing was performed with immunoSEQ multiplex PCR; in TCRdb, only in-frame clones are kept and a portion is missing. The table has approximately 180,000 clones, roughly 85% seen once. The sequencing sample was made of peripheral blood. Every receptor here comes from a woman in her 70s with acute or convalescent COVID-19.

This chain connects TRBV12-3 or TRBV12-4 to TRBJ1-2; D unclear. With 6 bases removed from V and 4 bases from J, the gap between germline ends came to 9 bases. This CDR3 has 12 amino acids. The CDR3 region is CASSRRVYGYTF. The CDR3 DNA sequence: TGTGCCAGCAGCCGGAGAGTCTATGGCTACACCTTC.

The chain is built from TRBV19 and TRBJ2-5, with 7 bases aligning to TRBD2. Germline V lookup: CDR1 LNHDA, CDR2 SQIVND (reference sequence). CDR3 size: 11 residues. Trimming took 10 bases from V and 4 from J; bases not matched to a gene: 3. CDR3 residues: CATSSGETQYF. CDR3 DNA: TGTGCCACCTCTAGCGGAGAGACCCAGTACTTC.

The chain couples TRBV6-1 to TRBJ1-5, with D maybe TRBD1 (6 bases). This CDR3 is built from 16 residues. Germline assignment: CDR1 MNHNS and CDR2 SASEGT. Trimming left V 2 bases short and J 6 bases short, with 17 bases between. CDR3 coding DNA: TGTGCCAGCAGTGAAACCGACGGGGGGCCGCGTCAGCCCCAGCATTTT. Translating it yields CASSETDGGPRQPQHF.

The CDR3 nucleotides are TGCGCCAGCATTCGACAGGGCAATCAGCCCCAGCATTTT. It codes for CASIRQGNQPQHF. This chain connects TRBV10-1 to TRBJ1-5; a possible D gene is TRBD1 (6 bases). This CDR3 has 13 residues. V lost 7 bases and J lost 2, with 9 bases in between. CDR1 and CDR2 (germline): WNHNN, SYGVQD (reference sequence).

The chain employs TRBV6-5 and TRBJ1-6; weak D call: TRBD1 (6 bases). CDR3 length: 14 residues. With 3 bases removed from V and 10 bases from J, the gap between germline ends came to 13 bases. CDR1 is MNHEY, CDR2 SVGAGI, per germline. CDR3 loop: CASSYGRGESPLHF. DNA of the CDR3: TGTGCCAGCAGTTATGGCAGGGGAGAGTCACCCCTCCACTTT.

The CDR3 nucleotides read TGTGCCAGCAGGAGGGGGGCGGGAGCCGGGGAGCTGTTTTTT. This codes for CASRRGAGAGELFF. The rearrangement joins TRBV11-1 to TRBJ2-2, with a possible D match to TRBD2 (7 bases). Germline V gene sequence: CDR1 SGHAT, CDR2 FQDESV (reference sequence). The CDR3 length is 14 residues. Trimming took off 6 bases at V and 6 bases at J, with 14 bases between the two ends.

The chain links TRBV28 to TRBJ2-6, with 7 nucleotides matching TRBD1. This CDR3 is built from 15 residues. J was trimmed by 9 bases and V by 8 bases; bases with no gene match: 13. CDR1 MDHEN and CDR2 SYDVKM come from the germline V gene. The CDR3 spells CASGDPPGGNNVLTF. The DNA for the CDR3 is TGTGCCAGCGGAGACCCCCCAGGGGGTAACAACGTCCTGACTTTC.

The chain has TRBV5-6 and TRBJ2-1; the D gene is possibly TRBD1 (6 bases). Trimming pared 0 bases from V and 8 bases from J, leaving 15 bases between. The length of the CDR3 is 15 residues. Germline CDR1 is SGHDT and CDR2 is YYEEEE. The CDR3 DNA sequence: TGTGCCAGCAGCTTGGGTGACAGGACGGTTTATGAGCAGTTCTTC. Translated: CASSLGDRTVYEQFF.

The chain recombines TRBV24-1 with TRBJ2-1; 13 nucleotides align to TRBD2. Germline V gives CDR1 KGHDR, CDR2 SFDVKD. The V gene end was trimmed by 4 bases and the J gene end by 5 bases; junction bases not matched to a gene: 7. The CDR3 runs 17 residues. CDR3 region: CATSDRAGTSGNNEQFF. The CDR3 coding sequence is TGTGCCACCAGTGACCGCGCGGGGACTAGCGGGAACAATGAGCAGTTCTTC.

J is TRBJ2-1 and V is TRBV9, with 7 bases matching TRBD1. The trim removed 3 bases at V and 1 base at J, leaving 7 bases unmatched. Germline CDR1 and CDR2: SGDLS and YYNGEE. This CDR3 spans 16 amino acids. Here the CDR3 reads CASSETGVGSYNEQFF. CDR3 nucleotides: TGTGCCAGCAGCGAAACAGGGGTTGGGTCCTACAATGAGCAGTTCTTC.

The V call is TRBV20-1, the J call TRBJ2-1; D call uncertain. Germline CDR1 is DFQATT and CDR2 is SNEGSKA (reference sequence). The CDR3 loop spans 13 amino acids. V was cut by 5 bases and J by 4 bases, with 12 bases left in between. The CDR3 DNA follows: TGCAGTGCTGGTGGCGCTCAATACAATGAGCAGTTCTTC. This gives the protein CSAGGAQYNEQFF.

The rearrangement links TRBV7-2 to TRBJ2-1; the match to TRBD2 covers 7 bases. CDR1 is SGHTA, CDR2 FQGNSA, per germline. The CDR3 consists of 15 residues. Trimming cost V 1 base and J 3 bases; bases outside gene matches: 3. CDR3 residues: CASSLGGRGYNEQFF. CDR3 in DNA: TGTGCCAGCAGCTTAGGGGGGAGGGGCTACAATGAGCAGTTCTTC.

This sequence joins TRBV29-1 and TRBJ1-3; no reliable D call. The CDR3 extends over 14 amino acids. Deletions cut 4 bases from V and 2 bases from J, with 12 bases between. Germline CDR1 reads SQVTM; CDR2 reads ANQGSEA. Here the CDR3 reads CSVVSGVPGNTIYF. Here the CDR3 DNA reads TGCAGCGTTGTCTCCGGGGTCCCTGGAAACACCATATATTTT.

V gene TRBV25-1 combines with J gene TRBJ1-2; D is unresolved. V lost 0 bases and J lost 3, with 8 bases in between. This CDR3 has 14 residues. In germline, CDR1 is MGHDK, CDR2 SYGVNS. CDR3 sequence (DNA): TGTGCCAGCAGTGAATACGGGGATTACTATGGCTACACCTTC. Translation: CASSEYGDYYGYTF.

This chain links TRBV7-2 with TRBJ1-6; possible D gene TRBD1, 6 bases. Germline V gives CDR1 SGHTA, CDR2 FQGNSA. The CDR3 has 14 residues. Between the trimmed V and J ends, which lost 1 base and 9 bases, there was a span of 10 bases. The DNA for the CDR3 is TGTGCCAGCAGCTTAGACAGGGAGGGTTCACCCCTCCACTTT. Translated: CASSLDREGSPLHF. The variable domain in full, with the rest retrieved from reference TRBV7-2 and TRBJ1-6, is GAGVSQSPSNKVTEKGKDVELRCDPISGHTALYWYRQSLGQGLEFLIYFQGNSAPDKSGLPSDRFSAERTGGSVSTLTIQRTQQEDSAVYLCASSLDREGSPLHFGNGTRLTVT.

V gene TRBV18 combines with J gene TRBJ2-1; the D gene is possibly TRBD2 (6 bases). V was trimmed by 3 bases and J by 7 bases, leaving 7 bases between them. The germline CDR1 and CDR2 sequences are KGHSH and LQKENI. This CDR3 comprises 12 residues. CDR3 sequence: CASSPTSNEQFF. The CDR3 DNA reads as TGTGCCAGCTCACCGACTAGTAATGAGCAGTTCTTC.

The CDR3 spells CASSSILGGAFF. CDR3 bases: TGTGCCAGCAGCTCCATCCTCGGGGGAGCTTTCTTT. The rearrangement joins TRBV11-2 to TRBJ1-1; possibly TRBD1 for D (5 bases). The germline V gene encodes CDR1 SGHAT and CDR2 FQNNGV. The CDR3 sequence is 12 residues long. V shed 4 bases and J shed 10 bases, with 13 bases lying between them.

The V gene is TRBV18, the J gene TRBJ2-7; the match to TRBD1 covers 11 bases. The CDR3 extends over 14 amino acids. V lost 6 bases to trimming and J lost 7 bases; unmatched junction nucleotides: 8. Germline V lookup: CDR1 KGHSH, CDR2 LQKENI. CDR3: CASSPGQGAWEQYF. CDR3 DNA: TGTGCCAGCTCTCCCGGACAGGGGGCATGGGAGCAGTACTTC.

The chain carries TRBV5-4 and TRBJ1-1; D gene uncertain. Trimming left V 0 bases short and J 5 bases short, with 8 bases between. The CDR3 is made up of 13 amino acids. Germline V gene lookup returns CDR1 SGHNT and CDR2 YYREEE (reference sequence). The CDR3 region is CASSLGPVTEAFF. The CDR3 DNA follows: TGTGCCAGCAGCTTGGGGCCTGTAACTGAAGCTTTCTTT.

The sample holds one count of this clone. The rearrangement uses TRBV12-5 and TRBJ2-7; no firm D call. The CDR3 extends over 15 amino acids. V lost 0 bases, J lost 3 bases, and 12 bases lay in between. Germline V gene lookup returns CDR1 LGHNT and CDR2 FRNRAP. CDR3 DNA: TGTGCTAGTGGTTTGGTACTAACAACAAACTACGAGCAGTACTTC. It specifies CASGLVLTTNYEQYF.

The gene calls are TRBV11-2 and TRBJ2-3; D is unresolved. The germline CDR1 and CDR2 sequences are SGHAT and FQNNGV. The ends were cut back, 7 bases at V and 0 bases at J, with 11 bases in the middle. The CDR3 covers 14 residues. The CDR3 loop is CASTKMTSTDTQYF. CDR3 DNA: TGTGCCAGCACCAAGATGACTAGCACAGATACGCAGTATTTT.

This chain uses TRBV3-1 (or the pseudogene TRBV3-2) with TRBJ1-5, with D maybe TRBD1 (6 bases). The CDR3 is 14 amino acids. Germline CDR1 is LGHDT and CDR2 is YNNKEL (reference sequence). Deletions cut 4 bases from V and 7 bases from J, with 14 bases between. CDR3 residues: CASSLRGSGQPQHF. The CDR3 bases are TGTGCCAGCAGCCTCAGGGGAAGCGGCCAGCCCCAGCATTTT.

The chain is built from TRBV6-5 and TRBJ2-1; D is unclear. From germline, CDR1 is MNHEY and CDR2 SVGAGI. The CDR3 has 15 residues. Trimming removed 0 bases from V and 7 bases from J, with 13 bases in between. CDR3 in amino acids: CASSYSYNLRNEQFF. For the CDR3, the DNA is TGTGCCAGCAGTTACTCCTATAATCTCCGAAATGAGCAGTTCTTC.